The 10 T cell receptor beta chains below were found in one sample sequenced in a study of spatial heterogeneity in lung cancer. A single record per CDR3 protein comes from TCRdb applying MiXCR to the 5' RACE reads. The sample carries some 3,400 distinct CDR3 sequences, 15% recorded once. Time point here: sample taken at primary tumor resection. The antigens these receptors bind are not known. Study-level points and caveats: Intratumoral expanded alpha and beta TCR counts were found to track tumor mutation counts.

The specimen was lung tumor tissue, collected at surgery. These receptors were taken from a female donor with early-stage non-small cell lung cancer.

This clonotype has a count of ten or more. This may be a read error, as it is one base from a much larger clone. The CDR3 DNA sequence: TGTGCCAGCGCGTGGGTCCTATCCTACGATGAGCAGTTCTTC. As protein: CASAWVLSYDEQFF. This chain connects TRBV7-9 to TRBJ2-1; no clear D gene. The germline V gene has CDR1 SEHNR and CDR2 FQNEAQ (reference sequence). The CDR3 covers 14 residues.

This clonotype has at least ten counts. The chain is built from TRBV27 and TRBJ1-3; D is unclear. V was pared by 8 bases and J by 4 bases, with 9 bases between. CDR1 and CDR2 from the germline V gene are MNHEY and SMNVEV (reference sequence). CDR3 size: 12 residues. CDR3: CASADPGNTIYF. Written as DNA, the CDR3 is TGTGCCAGCGCGGACCCAGGAAACACCATATATTTT.

This clonotype was observed a handful of times. The genes are TRBV20-1 and TRBJ2-2; D ambiguous. The V gene's germline CDR1 is DFQATT and CDR2 SNEGSKA (reference sequence). V was shortened by 3 bases and J by 6 bases, with 17 bases between the two germline ends. The CDR3 sequence is 15 residues long. CDR3 in DNA: TGCAGTGCTAGTCGAGCTGGCCCCCTCGCCGGGGAGCTGTTTTTT. This gives the protein CSASRAGPLAGELFF.

This clonotype was recorded at least ten times. The rearrangement links TRBV5-1 to TRBJ2-3; the match to TRBD2 covers 8 bases. In germline, CDR1 is SGHRS, CDR2 YFSETQ. V trimming: 1 base; J trimming: 2 bases; junction bases outside the gene matches: 6. The CDR3 runs to 16 residues. The CDR3 sequence is CASSLRSGGPTDTQYF. CDR3 in DNA: TGCGCCAGCAGCTTGCGCAGCGGGGGCCCCACAGATACGCAGTATTTT.

This clonotype rates as medium-sized (0.01 to 0.1%). The chain has TRBV28 and TRBJ1-2; D may be TRBD1 (6 bases). Germline lookup yields CDR1 MDHEN and CDR2 SYDVKM. This CDR3 spans 14 amino acids. Trimming removed 5 bases at V and 6 bases at J, with 16 bases between. DNA for the CDR3: TGTGCCAGCAGTCCACCACTACGACAGGATGGCTACACCTTC. Amino acid sequence: CASSPPLRQDGYTF.

V is TRBV6-5 and J is TRBJ1-5; the match to TRBD1 covers 7 bases. Per the germline V gene, CDR1 is MNHEY and CDR2 is SVGAGI. J gave up 5 bases and V 0 bases, and 16 bases lay outside the gene matches. CDR3 length equals 19 residues. The CDR3 spells CASSYSIPRLRTGDQPQHF. The CDR3 DNA reads TGTGCCAGCAGTTACTCGATCCCCCGTCTACGGACAGGTGATCAGCCCCAGCATTTT.

The chain links TRBV20-1 to TRBJ2-1, with TRBD2 identical over 13 bases. After removal of 5 bases from V and 6 bases from J, the junction contained 4 bases not matched to a gene. CDR1 DFQATT and CDR2 SNEGSKA come from the germline V gene (reference sequence). CDR3 length equals 14 residues. This chain's CDR3 is CSAGTSGGANEQFF. The CDR3 region has the DNA TGCAGTGCTGGAACTAGCGGGGGGGCCAATGAGCAGTTCTTC.

CDR3 nucleotides: TGTGCCAGCAGCGTAGGGGCAGACTATGGCTACACCTTC. It codes for CASSVGADYGYTF. The chain carries TRBV9 and TRBJ1-2; D not certain. CDR3 size: 13 residues. Germline lookup yields CDR1 SGDLS and CDR2 YYNGEE. Between the trimmed V and J ends, which lost 0 bases and 3 bases, there was a span of 6 bases.

Within the sample, this clonotype is medium-sized. The V call is TRBV6-5, the J call TRBJ1-2, with TRBD1 matching 9 bases. This CDR3 comprises 14 residues. Germline V gene lookup returns CDR1 MNHEY and CDR2 SVGAGI. V lost 5 bases, J lost 3 bases, and 4 bases stayed unmatched. CDR3 protein: CASSKWDRDYGYTF. The CDR3 DNA reads TGTGCCAGCAGTAAATGGGACAGGGACTATGGCTACACCTTC.

In this sample, this clonotype is medium-sized (0.01 to 0.1%). The V and J genes are TRBV6-2 or TRBV6-3 and TRBJ1-1; 11 bases are shared with TRBD1. The V segment lost 6 bases and the J segment 4 bases; nucleotides outside the gene matches: 10. The germline V gene encodes CDR1 MNHEY and CDR2 SVGEGT. The CDR3 length is 16 residues. Here the CDR3 DNA reads TGTGCCAGCAGCCACGACTTAGGACAGGGGGCCACTGAAGCTTTCTTT. This codes for CASSHDLGQGATEAFF.